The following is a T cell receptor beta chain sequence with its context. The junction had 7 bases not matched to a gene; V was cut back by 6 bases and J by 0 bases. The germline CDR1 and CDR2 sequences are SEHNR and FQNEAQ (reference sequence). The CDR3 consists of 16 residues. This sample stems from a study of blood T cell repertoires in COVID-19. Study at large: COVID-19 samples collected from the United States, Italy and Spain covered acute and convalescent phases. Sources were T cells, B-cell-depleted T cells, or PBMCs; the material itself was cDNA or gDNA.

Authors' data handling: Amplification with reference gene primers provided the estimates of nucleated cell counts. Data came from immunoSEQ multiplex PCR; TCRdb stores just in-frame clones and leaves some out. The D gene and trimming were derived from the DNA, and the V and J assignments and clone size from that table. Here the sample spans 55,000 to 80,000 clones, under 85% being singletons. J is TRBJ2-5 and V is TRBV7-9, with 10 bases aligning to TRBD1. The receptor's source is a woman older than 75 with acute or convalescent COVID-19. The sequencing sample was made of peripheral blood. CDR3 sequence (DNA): TGTGCCAGCAGTTACCCGGGACAGGGGTACCAAGAGACCCAGTACTTC. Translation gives CASSYPGQGYQETQYF.